This T cell receptor (beta chain) was documented in a study of blood T cell repertoires in COVID-19. For the study at large: Collection of acute and convalescent COVID-19 samples took place in the United States, Italy and Spain.

Participants had their cohort set by participant-reported clinical history. Authors' processing steps: The assay estimated nucleated cells by amplifying reference gene primers. This table comes from immunoSEQ multiplex PCR, and its TCRdb copy is limited to in-frame clones, with some not included. V, J and clone size are taken as reported in that table, and D and trimming were inferred from the DNA itself. The table shows roughly 240,000 clones, with approximately 89% occurring only once. The V segment lost 4 bases and the J segment 3 bases; nucleotides outside the gene matches: 5. There are 15 residues in the CDR3. Germline lookup yields CDR1 SEHNR and CDR2 FQNEAQ (reference sequence).

This chain uses TRBV7-9 with TRBJ2-1; 8 bases match TRBD2. The TCR was taken from a middle-aged woman with acute COVID-19. The sequenced sample was PBMCs or T cells enriched from blood (not recorded which). The CDR3 here is CASSSSGSYYNEQFF. CDR3 bases: TGTGCCAGCAGCTCGAGCGGGAGTTACTACAATGAGCAGTTCTTC.